The 20 T cell receptor beta chains in this list originate from one sample, sequenced in a study of identical twins. TCRdb processed the 5' RACE reads anew with MiXCR; each CDR3 protein has one entry. The sample includes hundreds of thousands of distinct CDR3 sequences, roughly 20% seen only once; the top ten take approximately 14%. These same data were also listed under a study on T cells expressing NK-cell markers.

Sequencing input: PBMCs. Receptors originate from a woman aged 18-35 years in good health.

The V gene is TRBV18, the J gene TRBJ2-5; D unclear. The CDR3 length is 12 residues. Germline CDR1 reads KGHSH; CDR2 reads LQKENI. Trimming removed 6 bases from V and 4 bases from J, with 9 bases in between. CDR3 amino acids: CASSISIETQYF. The CDR3 nucleotides read TGTGCCAGCTCCATTTCAATAGAGACCCAGTACTTC.

This chain links TRBV5-1 with TRBJ1-4; D ambiguous. This CDR3 is 14 amino acids long. The germline CDR1 and CDR2 sequences are SGHRS and YFSETQ. Trimming pared 0 bases from V and 3 bases from J, leaving 6 bases between. In nucleotides, the CDR3 is TGCGCCAGCAGCTTGGAGGGCTCTAATGAAAAACTGTTTTTT. Encoded protein: CASSLEGSNEKLFF.

The chain carries TRBV20-1 and TRBJ2-1; D not certain. Trimming left V 0 bases short and J 8 bases short, with 17 bases between. CDR3 length: 15 residues. Per germline, CDR1 DFQATT and CDR2 SNEGSKA (reference sequence). The CDR3 spells CSARDGKLVGDEQFF. Here the CDR3 DNA reads TGCAGTGCTAGAGACGGCAAGCTTGTGGGCGATGAGCAGTTCTTC.

This clonotype was observed a few times. This rearrangement joins TRBV15 to TRBJ1-2; D not certain. The CDR3 extends over 16 amino acids. In germline, CDR1 is LNHNV, CDR2 YYDKDF (reference sequence). Trimming left V 5 bases short and J 4 bases short, with 20 bases between. The CDR3 bases are TGTGCCACCAGCGGTGTTTTTGGACGGAGGTTCTATGGCTACACCTTC. It codes for CATSGVFGRRFYGYTF.

Only a few counts were recorded for this clonotype. V gene TRBV5-1 combines with J gene TRBJ1-1; D call uncertain. V was trimmed by 1 base and J by 1 base, leaving 17 bases between them. Germline lookup yields CDR1 SGHRS and CDR2 YFSETQ. There are 17 residues in the CDR3. The CDR3 DNA reads as TGCGCCAGCAGCTTGTACCCGCAGCTGCGAGGGAACACTGAAGCTTTCTTT. The encoded protein is CASSLYPQLRGNTEAFF.

This clonotype appeared a few times. The chain employs TRBV18 and TRBJ2-5, with D unclear. The CDR3 is 13 amino acids. Germline lookup yields CDR1 KGHSH and CDR2 LQKENI. Trimming removed 8 bases from V and 5 bases from J, with 15 bases in between. The CDR3 spells CASSPRSQETQYF. The CDR3 DNA is TGTGCCAGCAGTCCCAGGAGTCAGGAGACCCAGTACTTC.

This clonotype was recorded many times. This chain uses TRBV5-5 with TRBJ2-7, with 7 nucleotides matching TRBD1. Losses at the gene ends were 2 bases for V and 0 bases for J; bases not matched to a gene: 2. Germline CDR1 is SGHKS and CDR2 is YYEKEE (reference sequence). The CDR3 length is 14 residues. The CDR3 coding sequence is TGTGCCAGCAGCTTCGGGACAGACTCCTACGAGCAGTACTTC. Translation: CASSFGTDSYEQYF.

This clonotype showed up just a few times. This chain joins TRBV5-1 and TRBJ2-7; 9 bases map to TRBD2. The CDR3 is 15 amino acids. CDR1 and CDR2 from the germline V gene are SGHRS and YFSETQ. J gave up 7 bases and V 3 bases, and 11 bases lay outside the gene matches. CDR3 nucleotides: TGCGCCAGCAGCTCTAGCGGGGCGCACTACGTGGAGCAGTACTTC. Translated, it gives CASSSSGAHYVEQYF. The full variable domain, in which reference TRBV5-1 and TRBJ2-7 provide the parts outside the CDR3, is KAGVTQTPRYLIKTRGQQVTLSCSPISGHRSVSWYQQTPGQGLQFLFEYFSETQRNKGNFPGRFSGRQFSNSRSEMNVSTLELGDSALYLCASSSSGAHYVEQYFGPGTRLTVT.

The chain uses TRBV5-1 and TRBJ1-1; 8 nucleotides match TRBD1. Germline CDR1 and CDR2: SGHRS and YFSETQ. V gave up 3 bases and J gave up 4 bases; unmatched junction bases: 5. The CDR3 consists of 14 residues. The CDR3 loop reads CASSSQGAPTEAFF. CDR3 nucleotide sequence: TGCGCCAGCAGCTCTCAGGGGGCGCCCACTGAAGCTTTCTTT.

This clonotype came up a few times. This chain uses TRBV27 with TRBJ1-5, with a tentative D call TRBD1 (5 bases). V was shortened by 7 bases and J by 9 bases, with 13 bases between the two germline ends. Germline V lookup: CDR1 MNHEY, CDR2 SMNVEV (reference sequence). CDR3 length equals 12 residues. CDR3 sequence reads: CASKAGQGPQHF. CDR3 nucleotide sequence: TGTGCCAGCAAGGCGGGGCAAGGGCCCCAGCATTTT.

This clonotype was observed a few times. V and J are TRBV25-1 and TRBJ2-7, with a possible D match to TRBD2 (7 bases). Looked up from germline, CDR1 is MGHDK and CDR2 is SYGVNS. CDR3 size: 16 residues. The V end was cut by 9 bases, the J end by 3 bases, with 24 bases between. CDR3 sequence: CASARWGRGAVYEQYF. The CDR3 nucleotides are TGTGCCAGTGCGAGGTGGGGCCGGGGGGCCGTCTACGAGCAGTACTTC.

This clonotype came up a few times. The rearrangement uses TRBV29-1 and TRBJ2-5; 8 bases match TRBD2. This CDR3 spans 15 amino acids. With 0 bases clipped from V and 4 bases from J, the junction kept 7 bases outside the gene matches. Germline CDR1 reads SQVTM; CDR2 reads ANQGSEA. CDR3 sequence reads: CSVEEWSGGGETQYF. The CDR3 region has the DNA TGCAGCGTTGAAGAATGGAGCGGGGGAGGAGAGACCCAGTACTTC.

Only a few counts were recorded for this clonotype. The chain combines TRBV20-1 with TRBJ2-1; no clear D gene. V was shortened by 3 bases and J by 8 bases, with 17 bases between the two germline ends. Germline V gives CDR1 DFQATT, CDR2 SNEGSKA (reference sequence). CDR3 size: 14 residues. The chain's CDR3 is CSARVSGRSHEQFF. In DNA form, the CDR3 reads TGCAGTGCTAGGGTTAGTGGCAGATCCCATGAGCAGTTCTTC.

This chain joins TRBV7-3 and TRBJ2-3; 7 nucleotides line up with TRBD1. The length of the CDR3 is 16 residues. V lost 2 bases to trimming and J lost 3 bases; unmatched junction nucleotides: 8. Per germline, CDR1 SGHTA and CDR2 FQGTGA. The CDR3 spells CASSLEGGDRTDTQYF. The CDR3 DNA reads as TGTGCCAGCAGCTTAGAAGGGGGCGATAGGACAGATACGCAGTATTTT. The full variable domain, its missing parts supplied by reference TRBV7-3 and TRBJ2-3, is GAGVSQTPSNKVTEKGKYVELRCDPISGHTALYWYRQSLGQGPEFLIYFQGTGAADDSGLPNDRFFAVRPEGSVSTLKIQRTERGDSAVYLCASSLEGGDRTDTQYFGPGTRLTVL.

The V and J genes are TRBV7-6 and TRBJ2-3; TRBD2 might be the D (5 bases). The germline V gene encodes CDR1 SGHVS and CDR2 FNYEAQ. The CDR3 runs to 15 residues. The V gene lost 3 bases and the J gene lost 6 bases, with 16 bases spanning the gap. For the CDR3, the DNA is TGTGCCAGCAGCTTTGAGCTCCTAAGGGAGGATACGCAGTATTTT. Translated: CASSFELLREDTQYF.

The chain couples TRBV20-1 to TRBJ2-3; 7 positions agree with TRBD2. The CDR3 is 18 amino acids. CDR1 and CDR2 (germline): DFQATT, SNEGSKA (reference sequence). With V trimmed by 2 bases and J by 0 bases, 14 bases remained unmatched. CDR3 amino acids: CSARRADAAGASTDTQYF. DNA for the CDR3: TGCAGTGCTAGACGTGCTGACGCCGCGGGAGCAAGCACAGATACGCAGTATTTT.

Many counts were recorded for this clonotype. The CDR3 region is CASSLAYGYTF. CDR3 nucleotides: TGTGCCAGCAGCTTAGCCTATGGCTACACCTTC. V is TRBV7-2 and J is TRBJ1-2; D not resolved. CDR1 is SGHTA, CDR2 FQGNSA, per germline. Trimming stripped 0 bases from V and 4 bases from J, with 0 bases between. CDR3 length: 11 residues.

V and J are TRBV6-1 and TRBJ2-7, with D possibly TRBD2 on 6 matching bases. Trimming took off 8 bases at V and 1 base at J, with 24 bases between the two ends. CDR1 is MNHNS, CDR2 SASEGT, per germline. The CDR3 has 17 residues. The CDR3 nucleotides read TGTGCCAGCCGCGACTACTCTTGGCGGGACCAATCCTACGAGCAGTACTTC. Translated: CASRDYSWRDQSYEQYF.

The CDR3 reads CSATTSSGRARNEQFF. The CDR3 DNA sequence: TGCAGTGCTACAACCTCTAGCGGGAGGGCCAGAAATGAGCAGTTCTTC. V usage is TRBV20-1 and J usage is TRBJ2-1, with 12 positions matching TRBD2. V was pared by 4 bases and J by 7 bases, with 11 bases of the junction left unmatched. Germline V gene lookup returns CDR1 DFQATT and CDR2 SNEGSKA (reference sequence). The CDR3 sequence is 16 residues long.

This clonotype has more than one count but fewer than ten. The chain has TRBV7-2 and TRBJ2-7, with unresolved D. V was cut by 1 base and J by 6 bases, with 13 bases left in between. Germline-derived CDR1 and CDR2 are SGHTA and FQGNSA. The CDR3 has 14 amino acids. This chain's CDR3 is CASSLVRTTGEQYF. The CDR3 region has the DNA TGTGCCAGCAGCTTAGTCAGGACCACTGGCGAGCAGTACTTC.